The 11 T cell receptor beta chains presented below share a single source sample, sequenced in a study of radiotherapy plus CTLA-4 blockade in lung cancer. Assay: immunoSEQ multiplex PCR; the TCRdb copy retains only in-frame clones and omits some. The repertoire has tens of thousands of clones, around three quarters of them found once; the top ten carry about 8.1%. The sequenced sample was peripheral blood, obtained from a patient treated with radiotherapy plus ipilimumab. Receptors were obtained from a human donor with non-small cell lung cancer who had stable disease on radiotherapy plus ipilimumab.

The CDR3 loop reads CASRKGHGEKLFF. The DNA for the CDR3 is TGTGCCAGCAGAAAGGGGCACGGTGAAAAACTGTTTTTT. J is TRBJ1-4 and V is TRBV6-5; weak D call: TRBD1 (5 bases). With 6 bases removed from V and 7 bases from J, the gap between germline ends came to 12 bases. Looked up from germline, CDR1 is MNHEY and CDR2 is SVGAGI. There are 13 residues in the CDR3.

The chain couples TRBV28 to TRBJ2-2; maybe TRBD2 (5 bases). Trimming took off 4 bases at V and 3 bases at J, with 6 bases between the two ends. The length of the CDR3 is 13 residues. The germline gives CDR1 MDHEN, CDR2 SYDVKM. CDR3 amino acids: CASSSGDTGELFF. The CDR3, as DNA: TGTGCCAGCAGTTCCGGGGACACCGGGGAGCTGTTTTTT. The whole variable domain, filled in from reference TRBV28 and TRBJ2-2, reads DVKVTQSSRYLVKRTGEKVFLECVQDMDHENMFWYRQDPGLGLRLIYFSYDVKMKEKGDIPEGYSVSREKKERFSLILESASTNQTSMYLCASSSGDTGELFFGEGSRLTVL.

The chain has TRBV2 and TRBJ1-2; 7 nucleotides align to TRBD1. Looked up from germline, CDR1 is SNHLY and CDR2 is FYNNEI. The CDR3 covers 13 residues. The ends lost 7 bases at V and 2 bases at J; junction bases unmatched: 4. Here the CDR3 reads CASTPGQNYGYTF. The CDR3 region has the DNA TGTGCCAGCACCCCGGGACAGAACTATGGCTACACCTTC. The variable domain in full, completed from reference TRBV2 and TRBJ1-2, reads EPEVTQTPSHQVTQMGQEVILRCVPISNHLYFYWYRQILGQKVEFLVSFYNNEISEKSEIFDDQFSVERPDGSNFTLKIRSTKLEDSAMYFCASTPGQNYGYTFGSGTRLTVV.

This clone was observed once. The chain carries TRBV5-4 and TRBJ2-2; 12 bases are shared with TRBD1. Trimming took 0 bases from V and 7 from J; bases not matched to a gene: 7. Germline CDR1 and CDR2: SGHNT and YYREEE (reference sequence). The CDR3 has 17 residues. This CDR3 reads CASSLAGQGARGGELFF. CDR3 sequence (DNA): TGTGCCAGCAGCTTGGCGGGACAGGGGGCGCGTGGCGGGGAGCTGTTTTTT. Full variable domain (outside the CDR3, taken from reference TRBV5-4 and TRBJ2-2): ETGVTQSPTHLIKTRGQQVTLRCSSQSGHNTVSWYQQALGQGPQFIFQYYREEENGRGNFPPRFSGLQFPNYSSELNVNALELDDSALYLCASSLAGQGARGGELFFGEGSRLTVL.

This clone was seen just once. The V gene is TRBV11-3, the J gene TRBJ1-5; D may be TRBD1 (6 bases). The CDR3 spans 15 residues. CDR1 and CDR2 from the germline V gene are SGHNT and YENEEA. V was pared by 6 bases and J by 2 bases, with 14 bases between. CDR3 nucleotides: TGTGCCAGCAGACTAAGGGGGACTGGCAATCAGCCCCAGCATTTT. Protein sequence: CASRLRGTGNQPQHF.

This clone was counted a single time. The CDR3 loop reads CASSAFSGSGANVLTF. Written as DNA, the CDR3 is TGTGCCAGCAGCGCATTTTCAGGGTCTGGGGCCAACGTCCTGACTTTC. This chain links TRBV11-2 with TRBJ2-6; D possibly corresponds to TRBD1 (5 bases). Trimming stripped 5 bases from V and 1 base from J, with 12 bases between. Germline V gene lookup returns CDR1 SGHAT and CDR2 FQNNGV. The CDR3 length is 16 residues.

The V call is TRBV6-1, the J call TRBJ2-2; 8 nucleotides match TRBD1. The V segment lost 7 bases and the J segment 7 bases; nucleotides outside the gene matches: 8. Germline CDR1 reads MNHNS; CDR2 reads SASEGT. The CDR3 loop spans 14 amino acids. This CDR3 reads CASTSGGVGGELFF. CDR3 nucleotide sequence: TGTGCCAGCACATCAGGGGGCGTCGGCGGGGAGCTGTTTTTT.

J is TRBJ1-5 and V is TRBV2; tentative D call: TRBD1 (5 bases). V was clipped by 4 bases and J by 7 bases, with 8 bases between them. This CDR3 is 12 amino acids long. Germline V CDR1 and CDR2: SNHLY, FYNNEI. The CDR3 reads CASSGKGQPQHF. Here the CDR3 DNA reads TGTGCCAGCAGTGGTAAGGGGCAGCCCCAGCATTTT.

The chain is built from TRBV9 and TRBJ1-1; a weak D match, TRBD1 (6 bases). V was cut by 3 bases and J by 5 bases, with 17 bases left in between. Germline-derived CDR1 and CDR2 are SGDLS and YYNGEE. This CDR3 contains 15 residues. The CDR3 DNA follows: TGTGCCAGCAGCGGGTCCCTAGGGGGGCGGACTGAAGCTTTCTTT. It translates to CASSGSLGGRTEAFF. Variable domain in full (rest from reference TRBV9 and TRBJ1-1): DSGVTQTPKHLITATGQRVTLRCSPRSGDLSVYWYQQSLDQGLQFLIQYYNGEERAKGNILERFSAQQFPDLHSELNLSSLELGDSALYFCASSGSLGGRTEAFFGQGTRLTVV.

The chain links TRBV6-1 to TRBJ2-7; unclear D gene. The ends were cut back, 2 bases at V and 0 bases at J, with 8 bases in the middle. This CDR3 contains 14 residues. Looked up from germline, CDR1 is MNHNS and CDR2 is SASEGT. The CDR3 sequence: CASSESGNSYEQYF. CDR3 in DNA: TGTGCCAGCAGTGAATCCGGTAACTCCTACGAGCAGTACTTC.

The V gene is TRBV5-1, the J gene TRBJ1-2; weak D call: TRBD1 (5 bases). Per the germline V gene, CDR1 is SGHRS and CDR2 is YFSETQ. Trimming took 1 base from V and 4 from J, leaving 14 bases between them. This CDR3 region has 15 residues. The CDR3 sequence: CASSLSSGGSYGYTF. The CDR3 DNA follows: TGCGCCAGCAGCTTGTCTTCGGGGGGTAGCTATGGCTACACCTTC.